The 20 T cell receptor beta chains presented below share a single source sample, sequenced in a study of T cell repertoires in cytomegalovirus infection. Each CDR3 protein is one row after TCRdb ran MiXCR on the reads. The table records 250,000 to 300,000 distinct CDR3 sequences, about 26% of them present only once. Material: PBMCs. Source of these receptors: a human donor in good health (CMV status not recorded). Some clones in this sample may be carry-over from other donors' samples.

The CDR3 region is CASSTDRVSSYEQYF. CDR3 in DNA: TGTGCCAGCAGTACGGACAGGGTGAGCTCCTACGAGCAGTACTTC. J is TRBJ2-7 and V is TRBV28; TRBD1 aligns across 8 bases. Losses at the gene ends were 5 bases for V and 0 bases for J; bases not matched to a gene: 6. CDR1 is MDHEN and CDR2 is SYDVKM in the germline V gene. The CDR3 loop spans 15 amino acids.

The sample holds many counts of this clonotype. The chain links TRBV7-2 to TRBJ2-7, with no clear D. From germline, CDR1 is SGHTA and CDR2 FQGNSA. The V end lost 4 bases, the J end lost 9 bases, and 13 bases lay between the germline ends. This CDR3 contains 12 residues. CDR3 in DNA: TGTGCCAGCAGCTCTCCCGACTCGAGGCAGTACTTC. This codes for CASSSPDSRQYF.

The CDR3: CASSLIRGSPGNTIYF. The DNA for the CDR3 is TGTGCCAGCAGCCTTATCAGGGGGTCGCCTGGAAACACCATATATTTT. V usage is TRBV4-2 and J usage is TRBJ1-3, with 7 nucleotides matching TRBD1. The J segment lost 2 bases and the V segment lost 4 bases, leaving 8 bases of the junction unmatched. This CDR3 region has 16 residues. From germline, CDR1 is LGHNA and CDR2 YNFKEQ.

This clonotype was found a few times. The chain recombines TRBV7-3 with TRBJ2-1; TRBD1 agrees at 8 bases. Germline V gene lookup returns CDR1 SGHTA and CDR2 FQGTGA. The ends lost 0 bases at V and 2 bases at J; junction bases unmatched: 3. The CDR3 is 16 amino acids. CDR3 region: CASSLTGTGTYNEQFF. CDR3 DNA sequence: TGTGCCAGCAGCTTAACAGGGACAGGAACCTACAATGAGCAGTTCTTC.

This clonotype was found a few times. The J gene is TRBJ2-5, the V gene TRBV24-1; unclear D gene. V was clipped by 6 bases and J by 2 bases, with 6 bases between them. CDR1 and CDR2 from the germline V gene are KGHDR and SFDVKD. The CDR3 consists of 12 residues. CDR3 DNA sequence: TGTGCCACCAGTCAGCAGCAAGAGACCCAGTACTTC. Translated, it gives CATSQQQETQYF.

This clonotype occurred once. The rearrangement uses TRBV29-1 and TRBJ1-2; 8 bases are a match to TRBD1. Germline V gene lookup returns CDR1 SQVTM and CDR2 ANQGSEA. V gave up 8 bases and J gave up 2 bases; unmatched junction bases: 13. The CDR3 loop spans 15 amino acids. CDR3 amino acids: CSIASGTGGNYGYTF. The CDR3 region has the DNA TGCAGCATCGCGTCCGGGACAGGAGGGAACTATGGCTACACCTTC.

This chain links TRBV2 with TRBJ1-5; the match to TRBD1 covers 7 bases. This CDR3 is 14 amino acids long. J gave up 5 bases and V 3 bases, and 4 bases lay outside the gene matches. CDR1 and CDR2 (germline): SNHLY, FYNNEI. The CDR3 DNA reads TGTGCCAGCAGTGAGACAGGGCCCGATCAGCCCCAGCATTTT. It codes for CASSETGPDQPQHF.

At least ten counts were recorded for this clonotype. The chain joins TRBV6-2 or TRBV6-3 to TRBJ2-1; TRBD1 might be the D (5 bases). Germline assignment: CDR1 MNHEY and CDR2 SVGEGT. The CDR3 runs to 15 residues. The V gene lost 2 bases and the J gene lost 7 bases, with 15 bases spanning the gap. CDR3 DNA sequence: TGTGCCAGCAGTTACGGCCAGGGTATGGGGAATGAGCAGTTCTTC. Translation gives CASSYGQGMGNEQFF.

The rearrangement uses TRBV20-1 and TRBJ2-5; D is unclear. The CDR3 runs to 14 residues. The V gene's germline CDR1 is DFQATT and CDR2 SNEGSKA (reference sequence). The V end was cut by 1 base, the J end by 2 bases, with 11 bases between. DNA for the CDR3: TGCAGTGCTAGAGGTGGTTCTTTACAAGAGACCCAGTACTTC. Its translation: CSARGGSLQETQYF.

The chain links TRBV7-8 to TRBJ2-1; the match to TRBD1 covers 7 bases. This CDR3 has 15 residues. Germline V gives CDR1 SGHVS, CDR2 FQNEAQ. Unmatched junction bases numbered 6, after V lost 4 bases and J lost 3 bases. The DNA for the CDR3 is TGTGCCAGCAGCTCGCGACAGGGATTCTACAATGAGCAGTTCTTC. Its translation: CASSSRQGFYNEQFF.

The chain carries TRBV28 and TRBJ2-7, with D maybe TRBD1 (6 bases). The CDR3 loop spans 13 amino acids. Germline V gives CDR1 MDHEN, CDR2 SYDVKM. The V end was cut by 5 bases, the J end by 3 bases, with 11 bases between. The CDR3 bases are TGTGCCAGCAGTCCCCGGGACATCTACGAGCAGTACTTC. Protein sequence: CASSPRDIYEQYF.

The sample holds a few counts of this clonotype. The V and J genes are TRBV7-9 and TRBJ2-5; unclear D gene. This CDR3 is built from 12 residues. Germline CDR1 reads SEHNR; CDR2 reads FQNEAQ (reference sequence). V gave up 3 bases and J gave up 7 bases, with 9 bases separating them. Here the CDR3 reads CASSFSDGTQYF. Written as DNA, the CDR3 is TGTGCCAGCAGCTTCAGTGATGGGACCCAGTACTTC.

This clonotype was counted at least ten times. The chain joins TRBV11-2 to TRBJ1-3; D remains ambiguous. V gave up 0 bases and J gave up 0 bases, with 12 bases separating them. Per the germline V gene, CDR1 is SGHAT and CDR2 is FQNNGV. The CDR3 runs to 17 residues. In nucleotides, the CDR3 is TGTGCCAGCAGCTTAGATCGTGATCGAGTCTCTGGAAACACCATATATTTT. Protein: CASSLDRDRVSGNTIYF.

This clonotype was seen only once. The chain is built from TRBV6-6 and TRBJ2-7; no firm D call. Trimming removed 5 bases at V and 5 bases at J, with 16 bases between. This CDR3 is built from 14 residues. Germline V gene sequence: CDR1 MNHNY, CDR2 SVGAGI (reference sequence). Written as DNA, the CDR3 is TGTGCCAGCAGTCCACAGTGGCGTTATGACGAGCAGTACTTC. Amino acid sequence: CASSPQWRYDEQYF.

About this clonotype itself: This may come from a read error, since a much larger clone is one base off. The rearrangement uses TRBV6-2 or TRBV6-3 and TRBJ2-5; TRBD2 is a possible D gene (5 bases). The CDR3 consists of 15 residues. In germline, CDR1 is MNHEY, CDR2 SVGEGT. DNA of the CDR3: TGTGCCAGCAGACCTATTCTAGCTGCCCAAGAGACCAAGTACTTC. Translation gives CASRPILAAQETKYF.

This clonotype was detected only a few times. The J gene is TRBJ1-2, the V gene TRBV2; possible D gene TRBD1, 5 bases. From germline, CDR1 is SNHLY and CDR2 FYNNEI. The CDR3 loop spans 15 amino acids. Trimming took off 3 bases at V and 3 bases at J, with 14 bases between the two ends. The CDR3 loop reads CASSEAGPDHYGYTF. The CDR3 DNA follows: TGTGCCAGCAGTGAGGCGGGACCCGACCACTATGGCTACACCTTC.

This clonotype was counted between two and nine times. The CDR3 DNA sequence: TGTGCCAGCAACCAGCGAGGGGGCACTGAAGCTTTCTTT. Its translation is CASNQRGGTEAFF. V gene TRBV25-1 combines with J gene TRBJ1-1; TRBD1 might be the D (6 bases). CDR1 is MGHDK, CDR2 SYGVNS, per germline. V gave up 7 bases and J gave up 4 bases, with 13 bases separating them. The CDR3 runs to 13 residues. Drawing the rest from reference TRBV25-1 and TRBJ1-1, the complete variable domain is EADIYQTPRYLVIGTGKKITLECSQTMGHDKMYWYQQDPGMELHLIHYSYGVNSTEKGDLSSESTVSRIRTEHFPLTLESARPSHTSQYLCASNQRGGTEAFFGQGTRLTVV.

This clonotype was recorded at least ten times. The rearrangement uses TRBV11-2 and TRBJ2-7; D is unclear. Germline V lookup: CDR1 SGHAT, CDR2 FQNNGV. The CDR3 spans 13 residues. V was shortened by 2 bases and J by 5 bases, with 10 bases between the two germline ends. In DNA form, the CDR3 reads TGTGCCAGCAGCTTAAATAGGCAGAACGAGCAGTACTTC. Its protein is CASSLNRQNEQYF.

The chain combines TRBV24-1 with TRBJ2-1; the D is unclear. The CDR3 is 10 residues long. Germline-derived CDR1 and CDR2 are KGHDR and SFDVKD. Trimming shortened V by 9 bases and J by 7 bases, and 6 bases separated the two germline ends. This CDR3 reads CATRPNEQFF. CDR3 nucleotides: TGTGCCACCCGGCCTAATGAGCAGTTCTTC.

Only a few counts were recorded for this clonotype. The chain uses TRBV28 and TRBJ1-6; D is unresolved. This CDR3 has 15 residues. Trimming pared 3 bases from V and 8 bases from J, leaving 14 bases between. Germline V gives CDR1 MDHEN, CDR2 SYDVKM. The CDR3 nucleotides are TGTGCCAGCAGTTTGCTGGGCGTTGAGTATTCACCCCTCCACTTT. This encodes CASSLLGVEYSPLHF.